This TCR beta chain derives from a study of OX40 agonist ivuxolimab in advanced cancers. The overall study: The drug used for patients, ivuxolimab, was an agonistic anti-OX40 (CD134) antibody. Study-wide results and limits: Circulating CD4+ and CD8+ T cells showed clonal expansion by week 6 at 0.1 to 3.0 mg/kg. Among the lowest peripheral clonal expansion occurred in 0.1-3.0 mg/kg partial responders.

In its sample, this clone was seen a few times. Its specificity is unknown. The same CDR3 is also encoded by other DNA sequences in this sample. The length of the CDR3 is 11 residues. Trimming pared 1 base from V and 8 bases from J, leaving 5 bases between. Germline V gene sequence: CDR1 SNHLY, CDR2 FYNNEI. The protocol was immunoSEQ multiplex PCR, while the TCRdb copy is restricted to in-frame clones and leaves out a portion. The sample has about 46,000 clones; 65% to 85% are singletons. This sequence originates from an adult with an advanced solid tumor such as melanoma, head and neck, liver or kidney cancer. The source material was CD4+ or CD8+ T cells sorted from blood, sampled in a trial of the OX40 agonist ivuxolimab. The chain recombines TRBV2 with TRBJ1-2; D uncertain. The CDR3 DNA is TGTGCCAGCAGTGAAGAGTCGGGCTACACCTTC. It is translated as CASSEESGYTF.